These T cell receptor beta chains were read from a single sample in a study of blood T cell repertoires in COVID-19. TCRdb's table, derived via immunoSEQ multiplex PCR, lists solely in-frame clones and lacks some. The sample consists of 90,000 to 120,000 clones, around nine tenths of them appearing once. The material sequenced was peripheral blood. The receptors here all came from a human donor in a cohort sampled during active COVID-19. Both conserved end residues are part of each CDR3. D genes are given only for firm matches. Size values are once, few and many counts, or a class for expanded clones, and some rows have none.

d_call: TRBD1; v_call: TRBV5-5; clone_size: NA; j_call: TRBJ1-2; cdr3_nt: TGTGCCAGCAGCCTCGGGACAGGGTATGGCTACACCTTC; cdr3_aa: CASSLGTGYGYTF
d_call: NA; v_call: TRBV7-9; clone_size: NA; j_call: TRBJ1-1; cdr3_nt: TGTGCCAGCAGCTCGACAGTGAGCACTGAAGCTTTCTTT; cdr3_aa: CASSSTVSTEAFF
d_call: TRBD1; v_call: TRBV5-4; clone_size: NA; j_call: TRBJ1-2; cdr3_nt: TGTGCCAGCAGCTTTGACAGGGGCCAAAACTATGGCTACACCTTC; cdr3_aa: CASSFDRGQNYGYTF
d_call: NA; v_call: TRBV28; clone_size: NA; j_call: TRBJ1-1; cdr3_nt: TGTGCCAGCAATCCCATGAACACTGAAGCTTTCTTT; cdr3_aa: CASNPMNTEAFF
d_call: NA; v_call: TRBV7-3; clone_size: NA; j_call: TRBJ2-2; cdr3_nt: TGTGCCAGCAGCTTCTATTTCACCGGGGAGCTGTTTTTT; cdr3_aa: CASSFYFTGELFF
d_call: NA; v_call: TRBV2; clone_size: NA; j_call: TRBJ1-2; cdr3_nt: TGTGCCAGCATGGAGGGCGCATCTGGCTACACCTTC; cdr3_aa: CASMEGASGYTF
d_call: TRBD2; v_call: TRBV28; clone_size: NA; j_call: TRBJ2-7; cdr3_nt: TGTGCCAGCAGTTTGGGGGGGGAGGGAGAACGGTACTTC; cdr3_aa: CASSLGGEGERYF
d_call: NA; v_call: TRBV5-1; clone_size: NA; j_call: TRBJ2-5; cdr3_nt: TGCGCCAGCAGCTTGGGTCGGTTTTCGGAGACCCAGTACTTC; cdr3_aa: CASSLGRFSETQYF
d_call: NA; v_call: TRBV6-9; clone_size: NA; j_call: TRBJ2-7; cdr3_nt: TGTTCATGGAGGCGAGGCGAGCAGTACTTC; cdr3_aa: CSWRRGEQYF
d_call: NA; v_call: TRBV7-9; clone_size: NA; j_call: TRBJ1-2; cdr3_nt: TGTGCCAGCGGAGGGGACCGCTATGGCTACACCTTC; cdr3_aa: CASGGDRYGYTF
d_call: TRBD1; v_call: TRBV19; clone_size: NA; j_call: TRBJ1-2; cdr3_nt: TGTGCCAGTAACAACCGGGACAGTATAAACTATGGCTACACCTTC; cdr3_aa: CASNNRDSINYGYTF
d_call: TRBD1; v_call: TRBV5-1; clone_size: NA; j_call: TRBJ2-1; cdr3_nt: TGCGCCAGCAGCTGGGGGACAGGCGGTGAGCAGTTCTTC; cdr3_aa: CASSWGTGGEQFF
d_call: NA; v_call: TRBV12-3/TRBV12-4; clone_size: once; j_call: TRBJ1-6; cdr3_nt: TGTGCCAGCAGTTGGAGGGGTTCACCCCTCCACTTT; cdr3_aa: CASSWRGSPLHF
d_call: TRBD1; v_call: TRBV10-3; clone_size: NA; j_call: TRBJ1-2; cdr3_nt: TGTGCCATCAGTGCTTTGGGACAGGGGGATCACTATGGCTACACCTTC; cdr3_aa: CAISALGQGDHYGYTF
d_call: NA; v_call: TRBV12-3/TRBV12-4; clone_size: NA; j_call: TRBJ2-1; cdr3_nt: TGTGCCAGCAGTTTCGTTATCAGTGAGCAGTTCTTC; cdr3_aa: CASSFVISEQFF
d_call: NA; v_call: TRBV28; clone_size: NA; j_call: TRBJ2-3; cdr3_nt: TGTGCCAGCAGTCAGACTCGGGATACGCAGTATTTT; cdr3_aa: CASSQTRDTQYF
d_call: NA; v_call: TRBV27; clone_size: NA; j_call: TRBJ2-7; cdr3_nt: TGTGCCAGCAGTTCCCCAGGCAACGAGCAGTACTTC; cdr3_aa: CASSSPGNEQYF
d_call: TRBD1; v_call: TRBV5-6; clone_size: NA; j_call: TRBJ2-7; cdr3_nt: TGTGCCAGCAGCGAAAGGGACAGGGCTTTAGCGTACGAGCAGTACTTC; cdr3_aa: CASSERDRALAYEQYF
d_call: NA; v_call: TRBV7-2; clone_size: many; j_call: TRBJ2-5; cdr3_nt: TGTGCCAGCAGCTTCGGGGGGCGCTGGGAGACCCAGTACTTC; cdr3_aa: CASSFGGRWETQYF
d_call: NA; v_call: TRBV19; clone_size: NA; j_call: TRBJ2-1; cdr3_nt: TGTGCCAGTAGTATTAATCAGGTCTCCTACAATGAGCAGTTCTTC; cdr3_aa: CASSINQVSYNEQFF
d_call: NA; v_call: TRBV6-5; clone_size: NA; j_call: TRBJ1-5; cdr3_nt: TGTGCCAGCAGGGACAGCTATAGCAATCAGCCCCAGCATTTT; cdr3_aa: CASRDSYSNQPQHF
d_call: NA; v_call: TRBV4-2; clone_size: NA; j_call: TRBJ1-1; cdr3_nt: TGTGCCAGCAGCCAAGAGGCGGGGGGGCTTGAAGCTTTCTTT; cdr3_aa: CASSQEAGGLEAFF
d_call: NA; v_call: TRBV6-6; clone_size: NA; j_call: TRBJ2-3; cdr3_nt: TGTGCCAGCAGTTACGGGACTCTCACAGATACGCAGTATTTT; cdr3_aa: CASSYGTLTDTQYF
d_call: NA; v_call: TRBV7-9; clone_size: few; j_call: TRBJ1-2; cdr3_nt: TGTGCCAGCAGCCCGGACAGTAGCAACTATGGCTACACCTTC; cdr3_aa: CASSPDSSNYGYTF
d_call: NA; v_call: TRBV6-7; clone_size: NA; j_call: TRBJ2-7; cdr3_nt: TGTGCCAGCAGTCGCCAACCACCGTCTGGAGAACCCTCCTACGAGCAGTACTTC; cdr3_aa: CASSRQPPSGEPSYEQYF
d_call: TRBD2; v_call: TRBV28; clone_size: NA; j_call: TRBJ2-3; cdr3_nt: TGTGCCAGCAGGCACCTAGCGGGGCGCACAGATACGCAGTATTTT; cdr3_aa: CASRHLAGRTDTQYF
d_call: NA; v_call: TRBV5-1; clone_size: NA; j_call: TRBJ1-1; cdr3_nt: TGCGCCAGCAGCTCGGGGGGCTTAGGAACTGAAGCTTTCTTT; cdr3_aa: CASSSGGLGTEAFF
d_call: TRBD2; v_call: TRBV4-3; clone_size: NA; j_call: TRBJ2-1; cdr3_nt: TGCGCCAGCAGCCAAGAGGCTAGCGGGGGGCATCTGCAGTTCTTC; cdr3_aa: CASSQEASGGHLQFF
d_call: NA; v_call: TRBV6-6; clone_size: NA; j_call: TRBJ2-7; cdr3_nt: TGTGCCAGCAGTTCGAACACTAACTACGAGCAGTACTTC; cdr3_aa: CASSSNTNYEQYF
d_call: TRBD1; v_call: TRBV7-9; clone_size: once; j_call: TRBJ1-2; cdr3_nt: TGTGCCAGCAGCTCGTCAGGGGGTTTAGGTGGCTACACCTTC; cdr3_aa: CASSSSGGLGGYTF
d_call: TRBD1; v_call: TRBV28; clone_size: NA; j_call: TRBJ1-2; cdr3_nt: TGTGCCAGCAGTTTATTAGGACAGGGGCATTTAGTTTGGTATGGCTACACCTTC; cdr3_aa: CASSLLGQGHLVWYGYTF
d_call: NA; v_call: TRBV7-9; clone_size: NA; j_call: TRBJ1-4; cdr3_nt: TGTGCCAGCAGCCAAACAGGAGGAGGAGGGGAAAAACTGTTTTTT; cdr3_aa: CASSQTGGGGEKLFF
d_call: NA; v_call: TRBV9; clone_size: NA; j_call: TRBJ2-7; cdr3_nt: TGTGCCAGCAGCCCCTACGGGGGTGATTACGAGCAGTACTTC; cdr3_aa: CASSPYGGDYEQYF
d_call: NA; v_call: TRBV18; clone_size: NA; j_call: TRBJ1-6; cdr3_nt: TGTGCCAGCTCACCAAAGGGGGGGGGTTCACCCCTCCACTTT; cdr3_aa: CASSPKGGGSPLHF
d_call: TRBD1; v_call: TRBV30; clone_size: NA; j_call: TRBJ1-2; cdr3_nt: TGTGCGACACCCCAGGGGGCGGTTGGCTACACCTTC; cdr3_aa: CATPQGAVGYTF
d_call: TRBD1; v_call: TRBV5-5; clone_size: NA; j_call: TRBJ2-1; cdr3_nt: TGTGCCAGCAGCTTGGACAGGGGAGTGAATGAGCAGTTCTTC; cdr3_aa: CASSLDRGVNEQFF
d_call: NA; v_call: TRBV5-4; clone_size: NA; j_call: TRBJ1-2; cdr3_nt: TGTGCCAGCAGCTTGAAAGGGGGTAGACTTAACTATGGCTACACCTTC; cdr3_aa: CASSLKGGRLNYGYTF
d_call: NA; v_call: TRBV9; clone_size: NA; j_call: TRBJ2-6; cdr3_nt: TGTGCCAGCAGCGTATCGGGTACTGGGGCCAACGTCCTGACTTTC; cdr3_aa: CASSVSGTGANVLTF
d_call: NA; v_call: TRBV6-5; clone_size: NA; j_call: TRBJ1-6; cdr3_nt: TGTGCCAGCAGACGGACCGGGACACCTAATTCACCCCTCCACTTT; cdr3_aa: CASRRTGTPNSPLHF
d_call: NA; v_call: TRBV29-1; clone_size: NA; j_call: TRBJ1-1; cdr3_nt: TGCAGCGTGGCGGTTAGTGACACTGAAGCTTTCTTT; cdr3_aa: CSVAVSDTEAFF
d_call: NA; v_call: TRBV19; clone_size: NA; j_call: TRBJ1-1; cdr3_nt: TGTGCCAGTAGGGTCTCGTCAACGGTGAACACTGAAGCTTTCTTT; cdr3_aa: CASRVSSTVNTEAFF
d_call: NA; v_call: TRBV4-1; clone_size: NA; j_call: TRBJ2-1; cdr3_nt: TGCGCCAGCAGCCAAGACCCAATTAGCGGATACAATGAGCAGTTCTTC; cdr3_aa: CASSQDPISGYNEQFF
d_call: TRBD1; v_call: TRBV27; clone_size: NA; j_call: TRBJ2-3; cdr3_nt: TGTGCCAGCAGTACCAATCCCCTCGGGACAGGGGCCACAGATACGCAGTATTTT; cdr3_aa: CASSTNPLGTGATDTQYF
d_call: NA; v_call: TRBV30; clone_size: NA; j_call: TRBJ1-2; cdr3_nt: TGTGCCTGGAGTAATCCCGGGGGGGGCTACACCTTC; cdr3_aa: CAWSNPGGGYTF